This TCR beta chain was retrieved from a study of blood T cell repertoires in COVID-19. V lost 0 bases to trimming and J lost 6 bases, with 9 bases between them. The germline gives CDR1 ENHRY, CDR2 SYGVKD. CDR3 length: 14 amino acids. Produced via immunoSEQ multiplex PCR; TCRdb's table is partial and in-frame only. The sample has some 150,000 clones; around 76% are singletons. This sequence was found in a man between 60 and 70 years old with acute or convalescent COVID-19. The sample consisted of peripheral blood. This chain links TRBV10-3 with TRBJ1-5; D uncertain. The CDR3 DNA reads TGTGCCATCAGTGAGTCGGCAGGCGTTCAGCCCCAGCATTTT. Protein sequence: CAISESAGVQPQHF.